What follows is one T cell receptor beta chain and its context. Its antigen is unidentified. No DNA is shown, since the ends of the CDR3 on it are uncertain; the CDR3 is the one TCRdb lists. The data stem from a study of regulatory T cells. General observations from the study: Patient repertoires had restricted TRB V-J pairs and skewed V and J usage, most in Tregs. In CD3G-deficient patients, conventional CD4+ T cells were enriched for hydrophobic CDR3 residues at positions 6 and 7.

Germline CDR1 GTSNPN, CDR2 SVGIG (reference sequence). The CDR3 is made up of 23 amino acids, end residues included. CD4+ T cells were divided by sorting: CD25-high CD127-low Tregs, CD25-low CD127-high conventional cells. The primer mix had 52 TRBV and 13 TRBJ primers. Assay: immunoSEQ multiplex PCR; the TCRdb copy retains only in-frame clones and omits some. The sample includes approximately 31,000 clones, 93% of them seen just once. The chain couples TRBV30 to TRBJ2-1; the table assigns TRBD2, which was not confirmed against the DNA. The receptor's source is a child under 10 years old with CD3G deficiency. The sample was conventional CD4+ T cells sorted from blood. The CDR3 reads CAWSRRTSVPGAPLVKANHEQFF.